This is a list of T cell receptor beta chains from one sample in a study of T cell changes during pregnancy in multiple sclerosis. Clones were read by immunoSEQ multiplex PCR, and TCRdb kept only the in-frame ones, dropping some. Of 90,000 to 120,000 clones in the sample, 90% to 95% were seen once. This specimen consisted of peripheral blood, obtained before pregnancy. The receptors come from a female donor with multiple sclerosis, enrolled in a pregnancy study. Each CDR3 is given with its conserved first and last residue. D genes are given only for firm matches.

d_gene,v_gene,j_gene,CDR3aa
.,TRBV5-4,TRBJ1-3,CASSLEQGNTIYF
TRBD1,TRBV7-6,TRBJ2-2,CASSHQGAVGELFF
TRBD2,TRBV19,TRBJ2-5,CASSLTDGLAGEETQYF
.,TRBV29-1,TRBJ2-1,CSVDGQGIGEQFF
TRBD2,TRBV7-9,TRBJ2-1,CASSRGVPEQFF
.,TRBV6-5,TRBJ1-3,CASRPGISGNTIYF
.,TRBV7-6,TRBJ2-3,CASSLERKTDTQYF
.,TRBV19,TRBJ1-1,CASSNRLSPEAFF
TRBD2,TRBV5-1,TRBJ2-7,CASSLVTSGRGEQYF
TRBD1,TRBV30,TRBJ1-5,CAWSQEGTGELGNQPQHF
.,TRBV28,TRBJ2-7,CASSLEYRDYEQYF
TRBD2,TRBV6-1,TRBJ2-1,CASSEGRLAGVVEQFF
TRBD1,TRBV25-1,TRBJ1-1,CASADRGQNTEAFF
TRBD2,TRBV18,TRBJ2-3,CASSPQGLAGADTQYF
TRBD1,TRBV27,TRBJ2-1,CASSDRVGEQFF
TRBD2,TRBV5-6,TRBJ2-3,CASSRTSGTDTQYF
.,TRBV18,TRBJ1-2,CASSPAGVGYTF
TRBD1,TRBV9,TRBJ1-1,CASSGEDRRNTEAFF
.,TRBV7-9,TRBJ2-1,CASSSLEIEQFF
TRBD2,TRBV25-1,TRBJ2-3,CASSEGSGSSTDTQYF
.,TRBV6-1,TRBJ2-6,CASSDRVTSGANVLTF
TRBD1,TRBV5-5,TRBJ1-2,CASSTGQGPLPYGYTF
.,TRBV6-1,TRBJ2-7,CASKVSDSSSYEQYF
TRBD1,TRBV30,TRBJ2-6,CAWSRGGGRSGANVLTF
.,TRBV30,TRBJ2-1,CAWRGGGTEQFF
TRBD1,TRBV27,TRBJ2-7,CASSFGTGRYEQYF
TRBD1,TRBV5-6,TRBJ2-7,CASSNADRDEQYF
TRBD1,TRBV27,TRBJ1-1,CASSLGTGAEAFF
.,TRBV21-1,TRBJ1-5,CASSKGQQGNQPQHF
TRBD1,TRBV27,TRBJ1-5,CASTIGQEQYSNQPQHF
TRBD2,TRBV5-1,TRBJ2-7,CASTVPGLAGNSYEQYF
.,TRBV27,TRBJ2-1,CASSLGARAWFF
TRBD1,TRBV9,TRBJ2-3,CASSLRTGADTQYF
TRBD2,TRBV4-1,TRBJ2-2,CASSQVGLAVNTGELFF
.,TRBV13,TRBJ1-1,CASSSRGGEGGLNTEAFF
.,TRBV19,TRBJ1-4,CASSIGGEKLFF
.,TRBV7-9,TRBJ2-5,CASSLLGGVEQETQYF
TRBD2,TRBV9,TRBJ2-2,CASSVRTSGRTGELFF
.,TRBV5-1,TRBJ2-5,CASSSFRVGETQYF
.,TRBV7-9,TRBJ1-1,CASSEHIQGDEAFF
TRBD1,TRBV7-8,TRBJ2-5,CASSLEAGGGETQYF
.,TRBV5-4,TRBJ2-7,CASSPRQKLGYEQYF
TRBD1,TRBV6-6,TRBJ1-2,CASSISGTGDYGYTF
.,TRBV7-2,TRBJ2-2,CASSGTLEGGPGGELFF
.,TRBV13,TRBJ1-4,CASSPPANEKLFF
.,TRBV27,TRBJ2-7,CASSSPGREQYF
.,TRBV19,TRBJ2-7,CASKDRYEQYF
TRBD1,TRBV19,TRBJ2-2,CASSRGTGTGGELFF
.,TRBV19,TRBJ2-1,CASSPLVFGDEQFF
.,TRBV28,TRBJ1-1,CASSSIGQPMNTEAFF
TRBD2,TRBV30,TRBJ2-3,CAWGRTSGKSDTQYF
.,TRBV4-2,TRBJ2-7,CASSQRRGDEQYF
.,TRBV5-1,TRBJ2-3,CASSLDPTTDTQYF
.,TRBV6-1,TRBJ1-1,CASSEAGGRDAEAFF
TRBD2,TRBV15,TRBJ2-5,CATSRGLWETQYF
TRBD1,TRBV5-1,TRBJ1-1,CASSDDRAKNTEAFF
.,TRBV7-9,TRBJ2-6,CASSSGRDSGANVLTF
TRBD1,TRBV7-9,TRBJ2-7,CASSSDRPSYEQYF
.,TRBV15,TRBJ2-7,CATSSQGYYEQYF